This is a list of T cell receptor beta chains from one sample in a study of blood T cell repertoires in COVID-19. Profiling relied on immunoSEQ multiplex PCR, and the TCRdb table lists in-frame clones only, not all of them. The sample carries about 84,000 clones, around 83% recorded once. The sequenced sample was peripheral blood. These receptors came from a man of 80 years or more with active or convalescent COVID-19. Each CDR3 is given with its conserved first and last residue. The D gene is left open where the match is weak. A row's size may be missing; if present it is once, few, many or a size class.

j_call v_call d_call clone_size cdr3_length cdr3_nt cdr3_aa
TRBJ1-2 TRBV15 NA NA 20 TGTGCCACCAGCAGAGATGTGGCAGACTTATACCTCAGTTTTAACTATGGCTACACCTTC CATSRDVADLYLSFNYGYTF
TRBJ2-3 TRBV6-6 TRBD2 NA 12 TGTGCCGGAAGAAGCGGGGTGGGCACGCAGTATTTT CAGRSGVGTQYF
TRBJ1-1 TRBV30 TRBD1 NA 15 TGTGCCTGGAGCGCCGGGACAGCTATTAACACTGAAGCTTTCTTT CAWSAGTAINTEAFF
TRBJ2-1 TRBV5-1 TRBD2 once 16 TGCGCCAGCAGCTCCGATACTAGCGGGGGGACCAATGAGCAGTTCTTC CASSSDTSGGTNEQFF
TRBJ1-2 TRBV6-1 NA NA 15 TGTGCCAGCAGTGAATCCCCCGGGGGAGGGGACCGCTACACCTTC CASSESPGGGDRYTF
TRBJ1-4 TRBV7-9 TRBD1 NA 16 TGTGCCAGCAGTCTTACTCGACAGGGGGCTGATGAAAAACTGTTTTTT CASSLTRQGADEKLFF
TRBJ1-2 TRBV7-2 TRBD1 NA 14 TGTGCCAGCAGCTACCCCAGGGGGCATGGTGGCTACACCTTC CASSYPRGHGGYTF
TRBJ2-3 TRBV30 TRBD2 NA 17 TGTGCCTGGAGTTACCTCCCTCTAGCGGAGGGTCCAGATACGCAGTATTTT CAWSYLPLAEGPDTQYF
TRBJ1-3 TRBV3-1/TRBV3-2 NA NA 13 TGTGCCAGCAGCCCCTTCTCTGGAAACACCATATATTTT CASSPFSGNTIYF
TRBJ1-2 TRBV7-9 NA few 12 TGTGCCAGCAGCTTATCTTACTATGGCTACACCTTC CASSLSYYGYTF
TRBJ2-5 TRBV2 TRBD2 NA 18 TGTGCCAGCAGTGAAGTTGCTAGCGGGGGGGTTGCTGGAGAGACCCAGTACTTC CASSEVASGGVAGETQYF
TRBJ1-2 TRBV11-2 TRBD1 NA 15 TGTGCCAGCAGCCTGGGACAGGGGGGAAGCTATGGCTACACCTTC CASSLGQGGSYGYTF
TRBJ2-3 TRBV9 TRBD2 NA 16 TGTGCCAGCAGCGTAGCTGGTAGCGGGGGCACAGATACGCAGTATTTT CASSVAGSGGTDTQYF
TRBJ1-1 TRBV10-2 TRBD1 NA 15 TGCGCCAGCAGTGACCATGACGACAGGGGACCTGAAGCTTTCTTT CASSDHDDRGPEAFF
TRBJ2-3 TRBV19 TRBD2 NA 16 TGTGCCAGTAGTATACGGCTAGCGGGTGCTCCAGATACGCAGTATTTT CASSIRLAGAPDTQYF
TRBJ1-5 TRBV7-9 TRBD1 NA 18 TGTGCCAGCAGCTTAGGGGGGACAGGGATGCTTTACAATCAGCCCCAGCATTTT CASSLGGTGMLYNQPQHF
TRBJ2-3 TRBV27 NA NA 15 TGTGCCAGCAGTTTAGTAGGTAGCAGGACTGGGGCGCAGTATTTT CASSLVGSRTGAQYF
TRBJ2-3 TRBV11-2 NA once 16 TGTGCCAGCAGCTTGCAAGGACTCCCTAGCACAGATACGCAGTATTTT CASSLQGLPSTDTQYF
TRBJ2-1 TRBV7-8 TRBD2 NA 15 TGTGCCAGCAGCTTTTGGGGGGGGGAAATCAATGAGCAGTTCTTC CASSFWGGEINEQFF
TRBJ1-3 TRBV12-3/TRBV12-4 TRBD1 few 13 TGTGCCAGCAGGGGGACAGGGTTTAACACCATATATTTT CASRGTGFNTIYF
TRBJ2-1 TRBV7-6 TRBD2 NA 17 TGTGCCAGCAGCGGAATTACTTTGACTAGCGGCTACAATGAGCAGTTCTTC CASSGITLTSGYNEQFF
TRBJ1-2 TRBV6-5 NA NA 15 TGTGCCAGCAGTTACTCGCGACTAGCTAACTATGGCTACACCTTC CASSYSRLANYGYTF
TRBJ1-2 TRBV29-1 NA NA 12 TGCAGCGTTGAAGATCTTCGGTATGGCTACACCTTC CSVEDLRYGYTF
TRBJ2-6 TRBV29-1 NA NA 17 TGCAGCGTTGAAGATCCCTTAGCTCCCTCTGGGGCCAACGTCCTGACTTTC CSVEDPLAPSGANVLTF
TRBJ1-5 TRBV28 TRBD1 NA 14 TGTGCCAGCTCCCCGACAGGGATTGATCAGCCCCAGCATTTT CASSPTGIDQPQHF
TRBJ2-2 TRBV6-5 NA NA 13 TGTGCCAGCAGGGGGACTCACACCGGGGAGCTGTTTTTT CASRGTHTGELFF
TRBJ2-5 TRBV7-3 TRBD2 many 14 TGTGCCAGCAGCCCCGGGGGGGCCGTGGAGACCCAGTACTTC CASSPGGAVETQYF
TRBJ1-1 TRBV19 NA NA 11 TGTGCCAGTAGTGCGTATACTGAAGCTTTCTTT CASSAYTEAFF
TRBJ2-4 TRBV27 NA few 14 TGTGCCAGCAGTTTAAGGGGACTTAGGGACATTCAGTACTTC CASSLRGLRDIQYF
TRBJ1-5 TRBV15 TRBD1 NA 15 TGTGCCACCAGCAGATCCCGGGACAGGAGGGAGCCCCAGCATTTT CATSRSRDRREPQHF
TRBJ1-1 TRBV11-3 NA NA 15 TGTGCCAGCAGCTTAAATACAGGGAGGGACACTGAAGCTTTCTTT CASSLNTGRDTEAFF
TRBJ2-5 TRBV7-2 TRBD1 NA 16 TGTGCCAGCAGCTTAGGTCGATCCAGGGGGCAGGAGACCCAGTACTTC CASSLGRSRGQETQYF
TRBJ1-1 TRBV18 NA few 14 TGTGCCAGCTCAGAACTCATTGGGAACACTGAAGCTTTCTTT CASSELIGNTEAFF
TRBJ2-2 TRBV4-1 NA NA 19 TGCGCCAGCAGCCAAGATCAGTATCAGGGGTCTCCCACCACCGGGGAGCTGTTTTTT CASSQDQYQGSPTTGELFF
TRBJ1-5 TRBV19 TRBD1 few 17 TGTGCCAGTAGTATAGTATCGGACAGGATTAGCAATCAGCCCCAGCATTTT CASSIVSDRISNQPQHF
TRBJ2-3 TRBV18 NA NA 13 TGTGCCAGCTCACTCGGGAGCACAGATACGCAGTATTTT CASSLGSTDTQYF